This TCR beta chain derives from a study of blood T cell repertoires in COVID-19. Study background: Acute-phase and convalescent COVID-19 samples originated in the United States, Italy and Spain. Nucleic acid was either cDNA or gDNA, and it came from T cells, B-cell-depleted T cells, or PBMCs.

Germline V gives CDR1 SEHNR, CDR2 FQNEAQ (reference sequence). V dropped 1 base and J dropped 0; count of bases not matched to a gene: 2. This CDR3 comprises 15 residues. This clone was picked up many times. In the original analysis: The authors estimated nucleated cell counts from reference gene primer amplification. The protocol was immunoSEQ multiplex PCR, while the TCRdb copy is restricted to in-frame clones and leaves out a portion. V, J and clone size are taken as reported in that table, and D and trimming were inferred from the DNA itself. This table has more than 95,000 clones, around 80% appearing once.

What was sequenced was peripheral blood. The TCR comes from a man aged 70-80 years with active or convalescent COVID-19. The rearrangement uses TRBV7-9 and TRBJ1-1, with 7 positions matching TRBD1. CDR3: CASSLEGTVNTEAFF. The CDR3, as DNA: TGTGCCAGCAGCTTAGAAGGGACAGTGAACACTGAAGCTTTCTTT.